The clone carrying this T cell receptor beta chain was seen a few times. The CDR3 runs 11 residues. Germline-derived CDR1 and CDR2 are MDHEN and SYDVKM. Trimming shortened V by 4 bases and J by 5 bases, and 3 bases separated the two germline ends. This specimen comes from a study of blood T cell repertoires in COVID-19. About the research overall: Acute and convalescent COVID-19 specimens originated in the United States, Italy and Spain. From T cells, B-cell-depleted T cells, or PBMCs came the material, which was cDNA or gDNA.

As handled by the study authors: By means of reference gene primer amplification, nucleated cell counts were estimated. TCRdb's table, derived via immunoSEQ multiplex PCR, lists solely in-frame clones and lacks some. V and J calls and clone size are those listed in that table; D and trimming were worked out from the DNA. Of tens of thousands of clones detected, 65% to 85% appear once; the ten largest clones hold roughly 22%. The J gene is TRBJ1-3, the V gene TRBV28; D not certain. This TCR was recovered from a woman of 80 years or more with active or convalescent COVID-19. The sequencing sample was made of peripheral blood. The CDR3 sequence is CASSYRNTIYF. The CDR3 DNA is TGTGCCAGCAGTTATAGAAACACCATATATTTT.